This T cell receptor (beta chain) was found in a study of CD8 T cells in Susac syndrome. The study, taken as a whole, reports: It was acknowledged by the study that relatively few individuals were included in its TCR sequencing and HLA analysis.

An amount of RNA that ranged from roughly 0.45 to 1 ug was reverse transcribed with random hexamers. The immunoSEQ assay covered 54 Vbeta and 13 Jbeta segments for CDR3. TCRdb itself ran the immunoSEQ multiplex PCR reads through MiXCR, one entry per CDR3 protein. The repertoire consists of 180,000 or so distinct CDR3 sequences, with approximately 96% occurring once and the leading ten covering 0.14%. To note about this clonotype: The antigen remains undetermined.

CDR1 is SEHNR, CDR2 FQNEAQ, per germline (reference sequence). The CDR3 loop spans 14 amino acids. Trimming took 4 bases from V and 6 from J, leaving 10 bases between them. TEMRA cells were FACS-enriched, and CD8+ and CD4+ T cells were isolated negatively. Sequenced input: CD4+ T cells from PBMCs. This TCR came from a human donor in good health. The V and J genes are TRBV7-9 and TRBJ1-6, with D tentatively TRBD1 (6 bases). CDR3 coding DNA: TGTGCCAGCAGCTCTACAGGGCCTAATTCACCCCTCCACTTT. It translates to CASSSTGPNSPLHF.